This T cell receptor (beta chain) was captured in a study of shared T cell receptors in the human thymus. This CDR3 has 17 residues. CDR1 and CDR2 (germline): LNHDA, SQIVND (reference sequence). V lost 0 bases, J lost 2 bases, and 7 bases stayed unmatched. Sequencing used immunoSEQ multiplex PCR; TCRdb keeps in-frame clones, though not all of them. This table holds roughly 700,000 clones, approximately 87% found once. The sample was also linked to a second study, of human thymus T cells. That source adds: Thymus was obtained from resections taken during corrective heart surgery.

The TCR comes from a boy younger than two with a congenital heart defect. The chain carries TRBV19 and TRBJ1-5, with 7 bases aligning to TRBD1. The sequenced material came from thymocytes. The CDR3 is CASSIDPQGVGNQPQHF. Here the CDR3 DNA reads TGTGCCAGTAGTATAGATCCCCAGGGGGTTGGCAATCAGCCCCAGCATTTT.